This TCR beta chain emerged from a study of OX40 agonist ivuxolimab in advanced cancers. Study findings and constraints: Blood T cells, both CD4+ and CD8+, expanded clonally by week 6 at 0.1 to 3.0 mg/kg.

The germline V and J ends were trimmed by 0 bases and 3 bases, with 13 bases remaining between them. This CDR3 region has 15 residues. From germline, CDR1 is SGHRS and CDR2 YFSETQ. Turning to this clone: The antigen remains unidentified.

TCRdb keeps only in-frame clones here, not all; method: immunoSEQ multiplex PCR. This sample has some 51,000 clones, with roughly 86% found just once. Sequences were derived from CD4+ or CD8+ T cells sorted from blood, sampled in a trial of the OX40 agonist ivuxolimab. The chain carries TRBV5-1 and TRBJ2-7, with D maybe TRBD2 (5 bases). This clonotype was sampled from an adult with an advanced solid tumor such as melanoma, head and neck, liver or kidney cancer. Written as DNA, the CDR3 is TGCGCCAGCAGCTTGGCTGAGGGCAGATACTACGAGCAGTACTTC. Its protein is CASSLAEGRYYEQYF.